This T cell receptor (beta chain) was observed in a study of cytomegalovirus exposure and HLA in healthy donors. V gave up 3 bases and J gave up 1 base; unmatched junction bases: 5. There are 17 residues in the CDR3. Germline loops: CDR1 SGHNT, CDR2 YYREEE (reference sequence). PCR primers comprised 60 Vbeta and 13 Jbeta primers. Some clones are missing from TCRdb's copy, which holds only in-frame ones; the method was immunoSEQ multiplex PCR. The sample carries 90,000 to 150,000 clones, about 73% recorded once. J is TRBJ2-3 and V is TRBV5-4, with 13 bases fitting TRBD2. The source material was PBMCs. The sequence was obtained from a woman aged 25 to 45 in good health and CMV-seropositive. The CDR3 spells CASSSDGLAGGTDTQYF. CDR3 nucleotide sequence: TGTGCCAGCAGCTCTGACGGACTAGCGGGGGGCACAGATACGCAGTATTTT.